This T cell receptor (beta chain) is from a study of T cells after somatic rescue of genetic block (TCRdb year 2020). Context from the whole study: The study assessed how robust, over the long term, a T-cell system was when the system had developed through somatic rescue of a genetic block in T-cell development.

Only one count was recorded for this clone. No antigen is known for it. No quality values exist for individual bases; no much larger clone is one base distant. The germline V gene (reference sequence) specifies LNHNV as CDR1 and YYDKDF as CDR2. V is pared back by 0 bases and J by 5 bases, with 16 bases lying between the germline termini. From the cysteine through the phenylalanine, the CDR3 covers 16 amino acids. Just the 48-base CDR3 DNA is kept, in frame starting at base 1. The protocol used for the library was the immunoSEQ multiplex PCR assay. Drawn from immuneACCESS, this table holds only the in-frame rearrangements with V and J called that TCRdb kept. Clones are partly lost; checked studies trace under half to an unresolved V gene and leave the rest unexplained. Present in this sample are about 63,000 clones, 90% to 95% of which were seen just once. The leading ten clones occupy around 3% of the sample.

The sequence joins TRBV15 to TRBJ2-5; the D gene is perhaps TRBD1 or TRBD2, each of them matching over 6 bases. This sequence originates from a man between 40 and 49 years old. Sequenced input: peripheral blood mononuclear cells (PBMCs). Here is the DNA: TGTGCCACCAGCAGAGATCCCCGGCAGGGGAGGGAGACCCAGTACTTC. This sequence encodes CATSRDPRQGRETQYF.